This TCR beta chain was found in a study of cytomegalovirus exposure and HLA in healthy donors. Overall study results and limits: Association with HLA alleles at 0.05 false discovery rate was found for some 18,000 TCR beta sequences in a later analysis.

Use of 60 Vbeta and 13 Jbeta primers characterized the PCR. Clones were read by immunoSEQ multiplex PCR, and TCRdb kept only the in-frame ones, dropping some. This table holds about 120,000 clones, around 79% found once. The count of this clone is one. The antigen is undetermined. Participants comprised healthy donors of bone marrow. This sequence was found in a woman aged 40 to 50 in good health and CMV-seronegative. The source material was PBMCs.

CDR3 region: CASSGAVVDRQESNYGYTF. The CDR3 nucleotides are TGCGCCAGCAGTGGGGCGGTGGTCGACAGGCAGGAATCTAACTATGGCTACACCTTC. The V gene is TRBV10-2, the J gene TRBJ1-2; D possibly corresponds to TRBD1 (6 bases). The germline V gene has CDR1 WSHSY and CDR2 SAAADI. Trimming removed 4 bases from V and 0 bases from J, with 24 bases in between. The CDR3 is made up of 19 amino acids.